Presented here are 27 T cell receptor beta chains from one specimen sequenced in a study of T cell responses to AZD1222 COVID-19 vaccine. Repertoires were generated with immunoSEQ multiplex PCR, while TCRdb's copy carries only in-frame clones and drops some. The sample consists of 65,000 to 75,000 clones, roughly 80% of them appearing once. Material: peripheral blood, obtained 28 days after the second AZD1222 dose. The receptors were sampled from an adult who received the AZD1222 COVID-19 vaccine.

This clone was counted a few times. Here the CDR3 reads CASSLRGMGTEAFF. In DNA, the CDR3 is TGTGCCAGCAGTTTACGGGGGATGGGCACTGAAGCTTTCTTT. V and J are TRBV27 and TRBJ1-1; D possibly corresponds to TRBD1 (5 bases). Germline-derived CDR1 and CDR2 are MNHEY and SMNVEV (reference sequence). V shed 2 bases and J shed 4 bases, with 11 bases lying between them. The CDR3 is 14 residues long.

This clone was observed a single time. The rearrangement joins TRBV24-1 to TRBJ2-5; tentatively, D is TRBD2 (5 bases). Trimming pared 2 bases from V and 0 bases from J, leaving 9 bases between. The CDR3 runs to 15 residues. The V gene's germline CDR1 is KGHDR and CDR2 SFDVKD. The CDR3, as DNA: TGTGCCACCAGTGATTCAGCGGCAAACCAAGAGACCCAGTACTTC. The encoded protein is CATSDSAANQETQYF.

The chain is built from TRBV7-7 and TRBJ2-1, with 16 bases identical to TRBD2. The CDR3 runs to 18 residues. In germline, CDR1 is SSHAT, CDR2 FNYEAQ (reference sequence). The V gene end was trimmed by 5 bases and the J gene end by 4 bases; junction bases not matched to a gene: 8. CDR3 sequence reads: CASSQGLAGGQGYNEQFF. In DNA form, the CDR3 reads TGTGCCAGCAGCCAGGGACTAGCGGGGGGGCAGGGGTACAATGAGCAGTTCTTC.

This clone occurred a few times. The chain carries TRBV4-2 and TRBJ2-6; the D gene is possibly TRBD1 (6 bases). There are 16 residues in the CDR3. The germline CDR1 and CDR2 sequences are LGHNA and YNFKEQ. The germline V and J ends were trimmed by 0 bases and 0 bases, with 6 bases remaining between them. The CDR3 loop is CASSQEGGSGANVLTF. The DNA of the CDR3 is TGTGCCAGCAGCCAAGAAGGGGGCTCTGGGGCCAACGTCCTGACTTTC.

V usage is TRBV29-1 and J usage is TRBJ2-1; no firm D call. Germline V lookup: CDR1 SQVTM, CDR2 ANQGSEA. Trimming removed 2 bases from V and 2 bases from J, with 13 bases in between. The CDR3 length is 15 residues. The CDR3 DNA follows: TGCAGCGTTGAATTCCAAGCTGGACCCTACAATGAGCAGTTCTTC. It codes for CSVEFQAGPYNEQFF.

The rearrangement joins TRBV28 to TRBJ2-4; D is unresolved. The germline CDR1 and CDR2 sequences are MDHEN and SYDVKM. This CDR3 contains 16 residues. V was shortened by 2 bases and J by 2 bases, with 13 bases between the two germline ends. The CDR3 DNA reads as TGTGCCAGCAGTTTAAGCCCATCTTTATCCAAAAACATTCAGTACTTC. Protein sequence: CASSLSPSLSKNIQYF.

This clone was seen just once. The chain uses TRBV7-9 and TRBJ2-3, with 10 nucleotides matching TRBD2. Germline trimming cut 1 base from V and 1 base from J; bases unmatched to any gene: 5. This CDR3 spans 17 amino acids. CDR1 SEHNR and CDR2 FQNEAQ come from the germline V gene (reference sequence). CDR3: CASSLGGSGRRTDTQYF. The CDR3 nucleotides are TGTGCCAGCAGCTTAGGAGGTAGCGGGAGGCGCACAGATACGCAGTATTTT.

The chain employs TRBV2 and TRBJ2-1; 8 bases are shared with TRBD2. CDR1 and CDR2 (germline): SNHLY, FYNNEI. The CDR3 spans 12 residues. CDR3 nucleotide sequence: TGTACATCCCGGGGGGGTTACAATGAGCAGTTCTTC. This codes for CTSRGGYNEQFF.

Comment on this clone: Sequence at one end of the junction differs from germline and may be a read error. The rearrangement joins TRBV28 to TRBJ2-7; D gene unclear. Germline CDR1 is MDHEN and CDR2 is SYDVKM. This CDR3 has 14 residues. The CDR3 bases are TGTGCCAGCAGTTGGTTAGGTGCGAATTTGGGTGAGAACTTC. This gives the protein CASSWLGANLGENF.

The V and J genes are TRBV6-5 and TRBJ2-3, with D perhaps matching TRBD2 (5 bases). The CDR3 runs to 14 residues. Deletions cut 4 bases from V and 6 bases from J, with 14 bases between. Per germline, CDR1 MNHEY and CDR2 SVGAGI. The CDR3 region has the DNA TGTGCCAGCAGTTTCCGACCAAGGACTGATACGCAGTATTTT. Its translation: CASSFRPRTDTQYF.

The rearrangement links TRBV23-1 to TRBJ2-2, with TRBD1 matching over 8 bases. TRBV23-1 is treated as an ORF (open reading frame) with a function not yet certain. J lost 4 bases, V lost 3 bases, and 13 bases had no gene match. This CDR3 has 18 residues. The CDR3 sequence: CASSQGPSDRGSTGELFF. The CDR3 DNA reads as TGCGCCAGCAGTCAGGGCCCAAGCGACAGGGGTTCCACCGGGGAGCTGTTTTTT.

This clone was detected only once. V is TRBV6-5 and J is TRBJ2-7; TRBD2 might be the D (5 bases). Trimming removed 0 bases at V and 3 bases at J, with 15 bases between. Germline CDR1 reads MNHEY; CDR2 reads SVGAGI. The length of the CDR3 is 16 residues. CDR3 nucleotide sequence: TGTGCCAGCAGTTACTCGACGGCGGGCCGGGGCTACGAGCAGTACTTC. As protein: CASSYSTAGRGYEQYF.

V is TRBV4-2 and J is TRBJ2-3; 7 positions agree with TRBD2. The CDR3 extends over 15 amino acids. CDR1 and CDR2 from the germline V gene are LGHNA and YNFKEQ. V lost 3 bases, J lost 3 bases, and 6 bases stayed unmatched. This CDR3 is CASSHSKAGTDTQYF. DNA of the CDR3: TGTGCCAGCAGCCATAGCAAAGCGGGAACAGATACGCAGTATTTT.

This clone was counted between two and nine times. This sequence joins TRBV5-6 and TRBJ2-7; 8 bases agree with TRBD1. The CDR3 is 14 residues long. Germline values: CDR1 SGHDT, CDR2 YYEEEE. J was trimmed by 2 bases and V by 2 bases; bases with no gene match: 3. The CDR3 region has the DNA TGTGCCAGCAGCTTAGGACAGGGTGCCTACGAGCAGTACTTC. Amino acids: CASSLGQGAYEQYF.

The chain couples TRBV19 to TRBJ1-6; D might be TRBD1 (5 bases). The CDR3 contains 15 residues. Trimming took 7 bases from V and 10 from J, leaving 20 bases between them. Germline V gene lookup returns CDR1 LNHDA and CDR2 SQIVND (reference sequence). CDR3 loop: CASTGGPAQGSPLHF. The CDR3 nucleotides read TGTGCCAGTACCGGGGGTCCAGCCCAGGGATCACCCCTCCACTTT.

The CDR3 is CASSLTGSGRPRRTDTQYF. The CDR3 nucleotides are TGTGCCAGCAGTTTAACGGGTAGCGGGAGACCCAGGCGGACAGATACGCAGTATTTT. The chain recombines TRBV27 with TRBJ2-3; 9 positions match TRBD2. CDR3 length equals 19 residues. With 2 bases clipped from V and 3 bases from J, the junction kept 15 bases outside the gene matches. Germline CDR1 MNHEY, CDR2 SMNVEV (reference sequence).

The chain joins TRBV13 to TRBJ1-5; maybe TRBD1 (5 bases). V was shortened by 0 bases and J by 7 bases, with 13 bases between the two germline ends. The CDR3 covers 15 residues. Germline CDR1 PRHDT, CDR2 FYEKMQ (reference sequence). The CDR3 reads CASSLGGGVEQPQHF. CDR3 nucleotide sequence: TGTGCCAGCAGCTTAGGCGGGGGAGTTGAGCAGCCCCAGCATTTT.

This sequence joins TRBV5-1 and TRBJ2-7; a possible D gene is TRBD1 (6 bases). CDR1 SGHRS and CDR2 YFSETQ come from the germline V gene. This CDR3 has 13 residues. Trimming left V 2 bases short and J 6 bases short, with 12 bases between. The CDR3 DNA reads TGCGCCAGCAGCTTACAGGGATCAGGCGAGCAGTACTTC. Its translation is CASSLQGSGEQYF.

The chain links TRBV2 to TRBJ2-5; D ambiguous. Germline assignment: CDR1 SNHLY and CDR2 FYNNEI. V was shortened by 2 bases and J by 7 bases, with 8 bases between the two germline ends. The CDR3 length is 12 residues. The DNA for the CDR3 is TGTGCCAGCAGTGAACTCACGGGGACCCAGTACTTC. It codes for CASSELTGTQYF.

This rearrangement joins TRBV7-9 to TRBJ1-4; D not certain. Trimming took off 5 bases at V and 11 bases at J, with 18 bases between the two ends. In germline, CDR1 is SEHNR, CDR2 FQNEAQ (reference sequence). This CDR3 comprises 14 residues. The CDR3: CASSPRAVSIKLFF. DNA of the CDR3: TGTGCCAGCAGCCCTCGGGCAGTATCAATCAAACTGTTTTTT. The whole variable domain, remainder taken from reference TRBV7-9 and TRBJ1-4, is DTGVSQNPRHKITKRGQNVTFRCDPISEHNRLYWYRQTLGQGPEFLTYFQNEAQLEKSRLLSDRFSAERPKGSFSTLEIQRTEQGDSAMYLCASSPRAVSIKLFFGSGTQLSVL.

The chain is built from TRBV5-6 and TRBJ1-2; TRBD1 might be the D (5 bases). This CDR3 contains 14 residues. CDR1 is SGHDT and CDR2 is YYEEEE in the germline V gene. V lost 7 bases and J lost 4, with 17 bases in between. DNA for the CDR3: TGTGCCAGCGCGAGGTCGGGACTTGTCTATGGCTACACCTTC. Its translation: CASARSGLVYGYTF. The full variable domain, rest sourced from reference TRBV5-6 and TRBJ1-2, is DAGVTQSPTHLIKTRGQQVTLRCSPKSGHDTVSWYQQALGQGPQFIFQYYEEEERQRGNFPDRFSGHQFPNYSSELNVNALLLGDSALYLCASARSGLVYGYTFGSGTRLTVV.

In this sample, this clone turned up once. This CDR3 reads CASSQDGLQGQFF. In nucleotides, the CDR3 is TGTGCCAGCAGCCAAGACGGTTTACAGGGACAGTTCTTC. V gene TRBV3-1 (or the pseudogene TRBV3-2) combines with J gene TRBJ2-1; perhaps TRBD1 as D (6 bases). In germline, CDR1 is LGHDT, CDR2 YNNKEL (reference sequence). The V gene lost 0 bases and the J gene lost 13 bases, with 13 bases spanning the gap. This CDR3 region has 13 residues.

CDR3 region: CASSPLLAGASTDTQYF. CDR3 sequence (DNA): TGTGCCAGCTCACCCCTACTAGCGGGGGCCTCCACAGATACGCAGTATTTT. The chain is built from TRBV18 and TRBJ2-3, with 11 nucleotides matching TRBD2. CDR3 length equals 17 residues. Germline lookup yields CDR1 KGHSH and CDR2 LQKENI. V trimming: 3 bases; J trimming: 2 bases; junction bases outside the gene matches: 7. The whole variable domain, filled in from reference TRBV18 and TRBJ2-3, reads NAGVMQNPRHLVRRRGQEARLRCSPMKGHSHVYWYRQLPEEGLKFMVYLQKENIIDESGMPKERFSAEFPKEGPSILRIQQVVRGDSAAYFCASSPLLAGASTDTQYFGPGTRLTVL.

The gene calls are TRBV2 and TRBJ2-4; TRBD2 might be the D (6 bases). The CDR3 has 17 residues. V was cut by 6 bases and J by 0 bases, with 18 bases left in between. The germline V gene encodes CDR1 SNHLY and CDR2 FYNNEI. The CDR3 region is CASRGGVVGVAKNIQYF. The CDR3 DNA reads as TGTGCCAGCAGGGGAGGTGTAGTGGGGGTAGCCAAAAACATTCAGTACTTC.

The chain combines TRBV28 with TRBJ1-4; D unresolved. CDR3 length: 14 residues. Germline V lookup: CDR1 MDHEN, CDR2 SYDVKM. Trimming removed 3 bases at V and 3 bases at J, with 8 bases between. The CDR3 loop is CASSFASPNEKLFF. In DNA form, the CDR3 reads TGTGCCAGCAGTTTTGCCAGCCCTAATGAAAAACTGTTTTTT.

DNA for the CDR3: TGTGCCAGTAGTATGACAGGGAACAGCAATCAGCCCCAGCATTTT. Translated: CASSMTGNSNQPQHF. The chain recombines TRBV19 with TRBJ1-5; 7 nucleotides match TRBD1. Unmatched junction bases numbered 3, after V lost 3 bases and J lost 1 base. The CDR3 consists of 15 residues. From germline, CDR1 is LNHDA and CDR2 SQIVND (reference sequence).

The DNA of the CDR3 is TGTGCCAGCAGCCCGCCGGACATACCCTACGAGCAGTACTTC. Translating it yields CASSPPDIPYEQYF. V gene TRBV4-2 combines with J gene TRBJ2-7; D is perhaps TRBD1 (5 bases). This CDR3 is 14 amino acids long. Germline lookup yields CDR1 LGHNA and CDR2 YNFKEQ. The V and J ends lost 4 bases and 2 bases respectively, with 12 bases between them.